Listed here is a single T cell receptor (beta chain). TCRdb re-analysed the RT-PCR reads in MiXCR, keeping a single row per CDR3 protein. The table records approximately 720,000 distinct CDR3 sequences, over 12% of them present only once. The TCR was taken from a female donor in good health, serving as a healthy control. Sequences were obtained from memory CD4+ T cells from blood.

CDR3 DNA: TGTGCCAGCAGCCAAGCAGGGACCCATGCTAACTATGGCTACACCTTC. Protein product: CASSQAGTHANYGYTF. The V and J genes are TRBV3-1 and TRBJ1-2; possibly TRBD1 for D (5 bases). Germline V gene lookup returns CDR1 LGHDT and CDR2 YNNKEL (reference sequence). The CDR3 sequence is 16 residues long. The ends were cut back, 1 base at V and 0 bases at J, with 12 bases in the middle.